This entry describes one TCR beta chain. The data were taken from a study of OX40 agonist ivuxolimab in advanced cancers. The CDR3 is made up of 13 amino acids. Trimming shortened V by 5 bases and J by 1 base, and 9 bases separated the two germline ends. Germline assignment: CDR1 SGHRS and CDR2 YFSETQ. Generated by immunoSEQ multiplex PCR, the TCRdb table keeps only in-frame clones and is missing some. The sample consists of around 41,000 clones, around 88% of them appearing once. Prior autoimmune disease or systemic immunosuppression barred patients. The chain has TRBV5-1 and TRBJ1-1, with a weak D call TRBD1 (6 bases). The sample here was CD4+ or CD8+ T cells sorted from blood, taken in a trial of the OX40 agonist ivuxolimab. This clonotype originated in an adult with an advanced solid tumor such as melanoma, head and neck, liver or kidney cancer. This CDR3 reads CASRIQGNTEAFF. As DNA, the CDR3 is TGCGCCAGCAGAATACAGGGGAACACTGAAGCTTTCTTT.